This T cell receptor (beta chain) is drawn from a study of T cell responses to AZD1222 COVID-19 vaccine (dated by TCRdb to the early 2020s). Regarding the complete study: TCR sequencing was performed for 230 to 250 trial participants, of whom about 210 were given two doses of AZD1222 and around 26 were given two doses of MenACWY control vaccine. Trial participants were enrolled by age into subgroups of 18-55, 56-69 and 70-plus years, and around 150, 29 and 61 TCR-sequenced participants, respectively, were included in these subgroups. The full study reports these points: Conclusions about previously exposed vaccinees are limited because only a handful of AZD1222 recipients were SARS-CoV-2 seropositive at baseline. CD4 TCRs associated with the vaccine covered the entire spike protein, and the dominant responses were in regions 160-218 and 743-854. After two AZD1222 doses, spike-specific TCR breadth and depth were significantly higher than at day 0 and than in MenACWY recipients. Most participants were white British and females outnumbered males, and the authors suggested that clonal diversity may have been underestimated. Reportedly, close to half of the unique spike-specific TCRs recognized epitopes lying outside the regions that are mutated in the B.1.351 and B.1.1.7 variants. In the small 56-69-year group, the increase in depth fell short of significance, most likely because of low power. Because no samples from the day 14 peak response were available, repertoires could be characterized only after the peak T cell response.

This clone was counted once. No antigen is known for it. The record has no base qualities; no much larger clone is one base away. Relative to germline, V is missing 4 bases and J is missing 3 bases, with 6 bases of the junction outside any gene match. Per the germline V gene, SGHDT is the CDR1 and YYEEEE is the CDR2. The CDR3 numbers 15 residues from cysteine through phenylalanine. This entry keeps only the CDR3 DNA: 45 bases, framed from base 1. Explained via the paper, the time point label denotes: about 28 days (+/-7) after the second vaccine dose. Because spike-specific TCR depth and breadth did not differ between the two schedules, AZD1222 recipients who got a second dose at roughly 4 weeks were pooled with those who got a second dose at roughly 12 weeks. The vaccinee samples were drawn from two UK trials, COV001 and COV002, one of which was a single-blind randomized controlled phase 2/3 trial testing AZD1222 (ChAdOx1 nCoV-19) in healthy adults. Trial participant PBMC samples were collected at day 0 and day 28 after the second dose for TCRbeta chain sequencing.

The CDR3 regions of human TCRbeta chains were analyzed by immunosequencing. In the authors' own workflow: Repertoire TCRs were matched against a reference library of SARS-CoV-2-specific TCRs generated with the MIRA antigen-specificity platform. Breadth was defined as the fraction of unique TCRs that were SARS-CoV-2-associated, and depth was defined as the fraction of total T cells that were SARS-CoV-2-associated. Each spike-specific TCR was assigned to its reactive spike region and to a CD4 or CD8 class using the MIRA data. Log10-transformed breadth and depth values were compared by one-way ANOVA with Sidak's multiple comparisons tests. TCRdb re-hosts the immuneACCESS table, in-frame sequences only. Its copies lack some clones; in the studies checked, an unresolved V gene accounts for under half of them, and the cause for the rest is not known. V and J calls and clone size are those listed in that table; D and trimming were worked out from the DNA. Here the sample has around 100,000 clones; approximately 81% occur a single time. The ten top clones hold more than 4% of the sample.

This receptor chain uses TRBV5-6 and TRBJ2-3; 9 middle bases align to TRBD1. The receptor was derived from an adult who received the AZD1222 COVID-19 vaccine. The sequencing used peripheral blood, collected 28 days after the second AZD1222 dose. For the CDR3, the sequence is CASSRGQGLTDTQYF. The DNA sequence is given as TGTGCCAGCAGCAGGGGACAGGGTTTAACAGATACGCAGTATTTT.